This is a list of T cell receptor beta chains from one sample in a study of T-cell reconstitution after alpha-beta-depleted transplantation in children. TCRdb re-called the PCR reads through MiXCR, storing one row per CDR3 protein. The repertoire holds approximately 150,000 distinct CDR3 sequences, roughly 8.8% seen once, with less than 20% in the top ten. The sequences come from PBMCs, mostly from graft donor cells, collected 180 days after TCRalphabeta/CD19-depleted stem cell transplant. Every receptor here comes from a female patient between 2 and 10 years old who had a stem cell transplant for congenital amegakaryocytic thrombocytopenia, so the T cells may come from the graft donor. The conserved cysteine and the conserved F or W are not part of the CDR3 here. The listing skips clone size in some rows; elsewhere it reads once, few, many or a size class.

v_call: TRBV20-1; clone_size: many; cdr3_aa: SARDIRGTEAF
v_call: TRBV20-1; clone_size: many; cdr3_aa: SAKKGLAGKDTQY
v_call: TRBV5-1; clone_size: many; cdr3_aa: ASSLSQGRWDTEAF
v_call: TRBV7-2; clone_size: many; cdr3_aa: ASSLVSGRVMYTQY
v_call: TRBV6-5; clone_size: few; cdr3_aa: ASSYSGTSMALSYEQY
v_call: TRBV20-1; clone_size: few; cdr3_aa: SAYDSGGALETQY
v_call: TRBV18; clone_size: many; cdr3_aa: ASSPVARETQY
v_call: TRBV10-3; clone_size: many; cdr3_aa: AISESRQGDGELF
v_call: TRBV28; clone_size: many; cdr3_aa: ASSFLGQGKETQY
v_call: TRBV11-2; clone_size: many; cdr3_aa: ASSRRTGGNTGELF
v_call: TRBV12-3/TRBV12-4; clone_size: .; cdr3_aa: ASSLFLGHYGYT
v_call: TRBV5-6; clone_size: .; cdr3_aa: ASSLSSTNRDLKPYEQY
v_call: TRBV7-9; clone_size: .; cdr3_aa: ASSTWTANTQY
v_call: TRBV28; clone_size: many; cdr3_aa: ASGRTNTGELF
v_call: TRBV28; clone_size: few; cdr3_aa: ASSPFWRTLEPHRY
v_call: TRBV6-2/TRBV6-3; clone_size: .; cdr3_aa: ASSYGVYNEQF
v_call: TRBV20-1; clone_size: few; cdr3_aa: SASPHQRPNYEQY
v_call: TRBV27; clone_size: many; cdr3_aa: ASSLSIAYTQY
v_call: TRBV5-1; clone_size: .; cdr3_aa: ASSSDAYNEQF
v_call: TRBV25-1; clone_size: many; cdr3_aa: ASSEYRGAEVETQY
v_call: TRBV7-8; clone_size: .; cdr3_aa: ASSPASLGGYT
v_call: TRBV20-1; clone_size: .; cdr3_aa: SARARRVANPDTQY
v_call: TRBV5-1; clone_size: few; cdr3_aa: ASSPKNLSGTVYEQY
v_call: TRBV20-1; clone_size: many; cdr3_aa: NLLAGEGAQF
v_call: TRBV7-2; clone_size: many; cdr3_aa: ASSSSAGIKNIQY
v_call: TRBV30; clone_size: many; cdr3_aa: AWTPLRQGSRTGELF
v_call: TRBV3-1; clone_size: many; cdr3_aa: ASSQVPQGRLYGYT
v_call: TRBV20-1; clone_size: many; cdr3_aa: SASGIQLQGTYEQY
v_call: TRBV20-1; clone_size: many; cdr3_aa: SARMGGEYYGYT
v_call: TRBV20-1; clone_size: many; cdr3_aa: SATRVTYNEQF
v_call: TRBV2; clone_size: .; cdr3_aa: ASRQGERQPQH
v_call: TRBV4-2; clone_size: many; cdr3_aa: ASSPYGLVRIQPGEQY
v_call: TRBV3-1; clone_size: .; cdr3_aa: ASSRYSGRTDTQY
v_call: TRBV7-9; clone_size: .; cdr3_aa: ASTTGSSYNEQF
v_call: TRBV11-3; clone_size: .; cdr3_aa: ASSLGTVPYNEQF
v_call: TRBV14; clone_size: few; cdr3_aa: ASSLPDGRSGANVLT
v_call: TRBV5-1; clone_size: many; cdr3_aa: ASGKQGNPNTGELF
v_call: TRBV7-9; clone_size: many; cdr3_aa: ASSFLAGGPPGLYNEQF
v_call: TRBV28; clone_size: few; cdr3_aa: ASSFMLAGSYEQY
v_call: TRBV28; clone_size: many; cdr3_aa: ASSLVRQNYGYT
v_call: TRBV10-3; clone_size: many; cdr3_aa: AISEVSVSSYNEQF
v_call: TRBV5-1; clone_size: many; cdr3_aa: AGEAGTGELF
v_call: TRBV5-1; clone_size: .; cdr3_aa: ASSPAEGGNSGANVLT
v_call: TRBV20-1; clone_size: few; cdr3_aa: SARGQGNSPLH
v_call: TRBV12-3/TRBV12-4; clone_size: .; cdr3_aa: ASSSIPGLPGELF
v_call: TRBV7-9; clone_size: many; cdr3_aa: ASSDPRRDNEKLF
v_call: TRBV5-1; clone_size: many; cdr3_aa: ASRDTPTYEQY
v_call: TRBV20-1; clone_size: many; cdr3_aa: SASGTGNAGNTIY
v_call: TRBV29-1; clone_size: many; cdr3_aa: SSGLAGVETQY
v_call: TRBV19; clone_size: many; cdr3_aa: ASSIDSADSYNEQF
v_call: TRBV4-1; clone_size: few; cdr3_aa: ASSQDPGRLF
v_call: TRBV3-1; clone_size: once; cdr3_aa: ACCPGTLPPYEQY
v_call: TRBV18; clone_size: many; cdr3_aa: ASSPREVHTIY
v_call: TRBV3-1; clone_size: .; cdr3_aa: ASSPEGLHGYT